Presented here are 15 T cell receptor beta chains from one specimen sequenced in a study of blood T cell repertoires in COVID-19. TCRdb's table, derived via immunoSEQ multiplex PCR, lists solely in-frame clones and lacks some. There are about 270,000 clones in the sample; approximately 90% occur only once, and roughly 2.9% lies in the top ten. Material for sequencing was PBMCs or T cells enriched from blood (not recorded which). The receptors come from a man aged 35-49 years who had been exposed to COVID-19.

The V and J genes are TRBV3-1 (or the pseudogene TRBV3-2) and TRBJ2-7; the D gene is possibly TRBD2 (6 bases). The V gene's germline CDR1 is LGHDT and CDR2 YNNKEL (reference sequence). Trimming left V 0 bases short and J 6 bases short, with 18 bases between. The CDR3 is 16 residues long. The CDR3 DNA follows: TGTGCCAGCAGCCAAGAATGGTCAGGGAGGATGGGCGAGCAGTACTTC. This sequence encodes CASSQEWSGRMGEQYF.

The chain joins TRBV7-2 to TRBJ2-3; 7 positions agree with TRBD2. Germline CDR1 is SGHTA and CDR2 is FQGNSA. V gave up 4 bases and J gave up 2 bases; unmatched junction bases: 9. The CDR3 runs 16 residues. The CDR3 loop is CASSSLAAAPTDTQYF. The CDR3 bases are TGTGCCAGCAGCTCGCTAGCGGCGGCCCCCACAGATACGCAGTATTTT. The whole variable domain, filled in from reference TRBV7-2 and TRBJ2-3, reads GAGVSQSPSNKVTEKGKDVELRCDPISGHTALYWYRQSLGQGLEFLIYFQGNSAPDKSGLPSDRFSAERTGGSVSTLTIQRTQQEDSAVYLCASSSLAAAPTDTQYFGPGTRLTVL.

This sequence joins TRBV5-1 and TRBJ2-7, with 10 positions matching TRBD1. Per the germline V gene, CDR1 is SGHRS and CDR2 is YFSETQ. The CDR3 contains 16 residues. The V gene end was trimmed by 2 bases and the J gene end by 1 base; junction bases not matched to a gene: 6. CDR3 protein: CASSFDGTGVSYEQYF. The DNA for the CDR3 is TGCGCCAGCAGCTTCGACGGGACAGGGGTTTCCTACGAGCAGTACTTC.

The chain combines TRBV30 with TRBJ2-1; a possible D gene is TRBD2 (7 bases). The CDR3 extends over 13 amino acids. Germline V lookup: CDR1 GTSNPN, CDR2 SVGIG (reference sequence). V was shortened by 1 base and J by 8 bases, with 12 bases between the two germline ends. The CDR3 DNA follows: TGTGCCTGGAGTGGGGGGCTAGCGGATGAGCAGTTCTTC. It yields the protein CAWSGGLADEQFF.

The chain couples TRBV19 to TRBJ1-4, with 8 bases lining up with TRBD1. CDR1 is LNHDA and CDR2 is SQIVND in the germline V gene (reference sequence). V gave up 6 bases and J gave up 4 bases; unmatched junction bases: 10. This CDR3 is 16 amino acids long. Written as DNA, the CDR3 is TGTGCCAGTAGCGCCACCCCCACAGGGGGTAATGAAAAACTGTTTTTT. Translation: CASSATPTGGNEKLFF.

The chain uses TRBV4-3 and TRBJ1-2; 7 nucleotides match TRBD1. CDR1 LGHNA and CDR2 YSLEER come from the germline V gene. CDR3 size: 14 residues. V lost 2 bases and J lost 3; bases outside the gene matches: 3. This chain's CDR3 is CASSQLQGHYGYTF. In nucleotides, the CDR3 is TGCGCCAGCAGCCAATTACAGGGGCACTATGGCTACACCTTC.

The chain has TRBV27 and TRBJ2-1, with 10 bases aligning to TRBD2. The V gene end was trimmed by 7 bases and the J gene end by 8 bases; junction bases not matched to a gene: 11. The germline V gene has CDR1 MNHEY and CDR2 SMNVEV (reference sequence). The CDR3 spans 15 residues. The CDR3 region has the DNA TGTGCCAGCACCGAATGGGCTAGCGGGAGCGATGAGCAGTTCTTC. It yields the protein CASTEWASGSDEQFF.

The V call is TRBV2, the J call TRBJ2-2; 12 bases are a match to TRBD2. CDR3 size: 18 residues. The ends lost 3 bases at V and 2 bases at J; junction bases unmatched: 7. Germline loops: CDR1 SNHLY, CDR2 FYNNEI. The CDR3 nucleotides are TGTGCCAGCAGTGACCCTAGCGGGAGGGCCGTCAACACCGGGGAGCTGTTTTTT. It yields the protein CASSDPSGRAVNTGELFF.

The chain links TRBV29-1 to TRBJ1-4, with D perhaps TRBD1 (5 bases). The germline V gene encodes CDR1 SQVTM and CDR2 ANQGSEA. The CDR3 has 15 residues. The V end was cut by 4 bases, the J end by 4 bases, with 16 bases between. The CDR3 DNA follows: TGCAGCGTTGGGGTCCTGGGGCAGGGTAATGAAAAACTGTTTTTT. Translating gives CSVGVLGQGNEKLFF.

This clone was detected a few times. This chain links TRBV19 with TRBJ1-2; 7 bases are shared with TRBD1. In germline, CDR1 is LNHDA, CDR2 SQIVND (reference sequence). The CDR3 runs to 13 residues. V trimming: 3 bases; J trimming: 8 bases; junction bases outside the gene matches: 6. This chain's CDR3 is CASSIGRQGGYTF. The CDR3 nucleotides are TGTGCCAGTAGTATTGGTCGACAGGGAGGCTACACCTTC.

The CDR3 sequence is CASSPLRGLETQYF. As DNA, the CDR3 is TGTGCCAGCAGCCCCCTCAGGGGGCTAGAGACCCAGTACTTC. The chain is built from TRBV6-5 and TRBJ2-5, with 8 bases matching TRBD1. This CDR3 is built from 14 residues. V was clipped by 6 bases and J by 4 bases; unmatched bases: 7. The germline gives CDR1 MNHEY, CDR2 SVGAGI.

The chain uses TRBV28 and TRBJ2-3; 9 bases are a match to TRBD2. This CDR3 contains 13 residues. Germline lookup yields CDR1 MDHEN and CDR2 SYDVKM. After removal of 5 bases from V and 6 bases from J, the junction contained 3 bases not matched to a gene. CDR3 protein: CASSQSGRDTQYF. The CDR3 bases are TGTGCCAGCAGTCAGAGCGGGAGGGATACGCAGTATTTT.

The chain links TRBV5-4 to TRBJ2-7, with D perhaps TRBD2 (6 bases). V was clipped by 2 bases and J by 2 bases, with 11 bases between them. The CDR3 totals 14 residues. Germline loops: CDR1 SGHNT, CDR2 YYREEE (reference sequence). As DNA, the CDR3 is TGTGCCAGCAGCTTCCGGGGGAGTACCTACGAGCAGTACTTC. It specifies CASSFRGSTYEQYF.

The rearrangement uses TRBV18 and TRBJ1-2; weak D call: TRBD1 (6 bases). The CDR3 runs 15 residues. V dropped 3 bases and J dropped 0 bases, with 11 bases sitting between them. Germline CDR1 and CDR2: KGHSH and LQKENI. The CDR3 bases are TGTGCCAGCTCACCTCGACAGGCAACTAACTATGGCTACACCTTC. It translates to CASSPRQATNYGYTF. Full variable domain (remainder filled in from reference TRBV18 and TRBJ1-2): NAGVMQNPRHLVRRRGQEARLRCSPMKGHSHVYWYRQLPEEGLKFMVYLQKENIIDESGMPKERFSAEFPKEGPSILRIQQVVRGDSAAYFCASSPRQATNYGYTFGSGTRLTVV.

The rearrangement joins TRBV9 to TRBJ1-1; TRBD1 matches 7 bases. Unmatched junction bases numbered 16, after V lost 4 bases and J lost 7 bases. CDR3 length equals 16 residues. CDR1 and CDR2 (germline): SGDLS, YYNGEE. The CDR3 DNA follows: TGTGCCAGCAGCAAAAGTGTTATGACAGGGAAGGGTGAAGCTTTCTTT. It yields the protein CASSKSVMTGKGEAFF. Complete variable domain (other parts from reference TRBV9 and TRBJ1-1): DSGVTQTPKHLITATGQRVTLRCSPRSGDLSVYWYQQSLDQGLQFLIQYYNGEERAKGNILERFSAQQFPDLHSELNLSSLELGDSALYFCASSKSVMTGKGEAFFGQGTRLTVV.